This T cell receptor beta chain was profiled in a study of blood T cell repertoires in COVID-19. As for the study in general: Acute and convalescent COVID-19 samples came from the United States, Italy and Spain.

Germline V gene lookup returns CDR1 SEHNR and CDR2 FQNEAQ (reference sequence). The V gene lost 4 bases and the J gene lost 11 bases, with 20 bases spanning the gap. The CDR3 runs 14 residues. Under the authors' procedure: From reference gene primer amplification, estimates of nucleated cell counts were derived. Only in-frame clones appear in the TCRdb table, and some are missing; sequencing was by immunoSEQ multiplex PCR. The DNA gave D and trimming, while V, J and clone size come from that table. This table has 200,000 to 250,000 clones, less than 90% appearing once. The V call is TRBV7-9, the J call TRBJ1-2, with a weak D call TRBD1 (5 bases). The sequencing input was peripheral blood. This sequence was found in a woman of 80 years or more with active or convalescent COVID-19. CDR3 amino acids: CASSWGGASVGYTF. As DNA, the CDR3 is TGTGCCAGCAGCTGGGGAGGGGCCTCTGTTGGGTACACCTTC.